This TCR beta chain is drawn from a study of cytotoxic CD8 clonotypes in ibrutinib-treated CLL. This clone occurred a few times. The repertoire was sequenced with immunoSEQ multiplex PCR; TCRdb's copy has only in-frame clones and lacks some. In the table there are roughly 300,000 clones, around 77% of which are singletons. V gave up 7 bases and J gave up 6 bases, with 10 bases separating them. The germline gives CDR1 KGHSH, CDR2 LQKENI. The CDR3 length is 13 residues. The sequences come from PBMCs, collected at disease progression, from a patient treated with ibrutinib. The V gene is TRBV18, the J gene TRBJ1-6, with D uncertain. The clonotype comes from a human donor with chronic lymphocytic leukemia. The CDR3 bases are TGTGCCAGCTGTCTGGATATTAATTCACCCCTCCACTTT. Its translation is CASCLDINSPLHF.